These 11 T cell receptor beta chains share one sample of origin, sequenced in a study of beta chain features in type 1 diabetes. Study observations and caveats: Type 1 diabetes patients had TCRB CDR3s that were shorter (moderately but significantly so) in all four CD4+ subsets.

The antigens for these receptors are not known. Isolated RNA was reverse transcribed in full, so expressed TCRB transcripts were sequenced. The data were produced by immunoSEQ multiplex PCR, yet TCRdb's version contains in-frame clones alone and is incomplete. The sample carries about 340,000 clones, about a tenth recorded once. Material: central memory CD4+ T cells from blood. The source is a man younger than 40 with type 1 diabetes.

This clone was seen only a few times. The DNA of the CDR3 is TGCAGCGTTGGCCAGGGACAGGGCTACGAGCAGTACTTC. Protein product: CSVGQGQGYEQYF. This chain joins TRBV29-1 and TRBJ2-7, with 9 positions matching TRBD1. V shed 4 bases and J 3 bases; nucleotides not matched to a gene: 4. The V gene's germline CDR1 is SQVTM and CDR2 ANQGSEA. CDR3 length equals 13 residues.

The chain is built from TRBV30 and TRBJ2-3; 7 bases line up with TRBD2. Germline CDR1 reads GTSNPN; CDR2 reads SVGIG (reference sequence). This CDR3 has 15 amino acids. Losses at the gene ends were 5 bases for V and 2 bases for J; bases not matched to a gene: 10. CDR3: CAWARASGYTDTQYF. The CDR3, as DNA: TGTGCCTGGGCGCGGGCTAGCGGATACACAGATACGCAGTATTTT.

This clone was detected many times. The gene calls are TRBV4-3 and TRBJ2-5; a weak D match, TRBD1 (6 bases). The V end lost 1 base, the J end lost 3 bases, and 9 bases lay between the germline ends. The CDR3 sequence is 14 residues long. The germline gives CDR1 LGHNA, CDR2 YSLEER. This CDR3 reads CASSQAGVKETQYF. In DNA, the CDR3 is TGCGCCAGCAGCCAAGCAGGGGTGAAAGAGACCCAGTACTTC.

The CDR3 region is CATSRAQKYNEQFF. CDR3 DNA: TGTGCCACCAGCAGAGCACAGAAATACAATGAGCAGTTCTTC. This rearrangement joins TRBV15 to TRBJ2-1; no firm D call. The CDR3 length is 14 residues. Germline V gives CDR1 LNHNV, CDR2 YYDKDF (reference sequence). The V end was cut by 1 base, the J end by 4 bases, with 8 bases between.

In its sample, this clone was seen a few times. This chain links TRBV18 with TRBJ2-1; perhaps TRBD2 as D (5 bases). Germline values: CDR1 KGHSH, CDR2 LQKENI. V was trimmed by 2 bases and J by 9 bases, leaving 11 bases between them. This CDR3 is built from 13 residues. CDR3 region: CASSPGVASEQFF. The CDR3 bases are TGTGCCAGCTCACCAGGGGTAGCGAGTGAGCAGTTCTTC.

This clone has only a few counts. V and J are TRBV7-6 and TRBJ2-3, with D unclear. Germline-derived CDR1 and CDR2 are SGHVS and FNYEAQ. This CDR3 is built from 15 residues. V lost 1 base and J 5 bases, leaving 13 bases between the germline ends. The CDR3 spells CASSLERYLGDTQYF. The CDR3, as DNA: TGTGCCAGCAGCTTAGAAAGGTACCTAGGAGATACGCAGTATTTT.

This clone occurred a few times. V usage is TRBV7-9 and J usage is TRBJ1-1; maybe TRBD1 (6 bases). V was pared by 4 bases and J by 1 base, with 13 bases between. The V gene's germline CDR1 is SEHNR and CDR2 FQNEAQ (reference sequence). The CDR3 has 15 residues. This CDR3 is CASSSPGQQNTEAFF. For the CDR3, the DNA is TGTGCCAGCAGCTCGCCAGGACAGCAGAACACTGAAGCTTTCTTT.

This clone occurred many times. The chain employs TRBV9 and TRBJ1-1; no reliable D call. With 0 bases removed from V and 0 bases from J, the gap between germline ends came to 12 bases. Germline V gives CDR1 SGDLS, CDR2 YYNGEE. This CDR3 spans 16 amino acids. CDR3 residues: CASSVAGLSMNTEAFF. CDR3 nucleotides: TGTGCCAGCAGCGTAGCGGGGTTGTCGATGAACACTGAAGCTTTCTTT.

The genes are TRBV11-2 and TRBJ1-1; D unclear. Looked up from germline, CDR1 is SGHAT and CDR2 is FQNNGV. Trimming removed 3 bases from V and 4 bases from J, with 9 bases in between. The CDR3 covers 13 residues. CDR3: CASSLVRATEAFF. For the CDR3, the DNA is TGTGCCAGCAGCTTGGTGCGGGCCACTGAAGCTTTCTTT.

Comment on this clone: Other DNA sequences within the sample encode an identical CDR3. The rearrangement uses TRBV27 and TRBJ2-5, with 7 bases that match TRBD2. J lost 3 bases, V lost 4 bases, and 2 bases had no gene match. Germline loops: CDR1 MNHEY, CDR2 SMNVEV (reference sequence). The CDR3 loop spans 13 amino acids. The CDR3 spells CASSYGREETQYF. The CDR3 DNA reads as TGTGCCAGCAGTTATGGGAGGGAAGAGACCCAGTACTTC.

As concerns this clone: No DNA is shown, since the ends of the CDR3 on it are uncertain; the CDR3 is the one TCRdb lists. The chain combines TRBV5-6 with TRBJ2-7; TRBD2, as called in the table, went unchecked against the DNA. The CDR3 spans 14 amino acids, including both terminal residues. Germline CDR1 SGHDT, CDR2 YYEEEE. Here the CDR3 reads CASSFGPGIYEQYF.